Shown below are 10 T cell receptor beta chains from a single sample sequenced in a study of T cell repertoires in aging, cancer and after chemotherapy. TCR beta rearrangements were amplified from peripheral blood genomic DNA. Multiplex touch-down PCR with TRB-A/B primers amplified rearranged V-D-J TRB sequences. In TCRdb, the multiplex PCR reads were re-called with MiXCR into one record per CDR3 protein. The profile covers 2,500 to 3,500 distinct CDR3 sequences, with around 30% appearing a single time and more than 13% taken by the ten largest. The sequenced sample was blood. These receptors originate from a human donor in good health.

This clonotype was observed a few times. This CDR3 reads CASSRQGGVYEQYF. The CDR3 nucleotides are TGTGCCAGCTCCCGACAGGGAGGAGTTTACGAGCAGTACTTC. The rearrangement uses TRBV28 and TRBJ2-7; possible D gene TRBD1, 7 bases. The germline V and J ends were trimmed by 8 bases and 4 bases, with 18 bases remaining between them. The CDR3 length is 14 residues. Germline-derived CDR1 and CDR2 are MDHEN and SYDVKM.

V gene TRBV6-5 combines with J gene TRBJ1-2, with D tentatively TRBD1 (6 bases). Germline CDR1 and CDR2: MNHEY and SVGAGI. This CDR3 has 15 residues. Trimming pared 0 bases from V and 8 bases from J, leaving 16 bases between. This CDR3 reads CASSYSWGGRGGYTF. The CDR3 coding sequence is TGTGCCAGCAGTTACTCTTGGGGGGGGCGTGGAGGCTACACCTTC.

This clonotype ranks as medium-sized (0.01 to 0.1%). J is TRBJ2-3 and V is TRBV7-9; 7 bases fit TRBD1. The CDR3 sequence is 16 residues long. J lost 0 bases, V lost 5 bases, and 8 bases had no gene match. Germline CDR1 is SEHNR and CDR2 is FQNEAQ (reference sequence). The CDR3 sequence: CASSTGQPSSTDTQYF. In DNA, the CDR3 is TGTGCCAGCAGCACGGGACAGCCCTCTAGCACAGATACGCAGTATTTT.

The chain has TRBV20-1 and TRBJ2-5, with D perhaps matching TRBD1 (6 bases). There are 13 residues in the CDR3. Trimming stripped 3 bases from V and 1 base from J, with 9 bases between. The germline V gene encodes CDR1 DFQATT and CDR2 SNEGSKA (reference sequence). DNA of the CDR3: TGCAGTGCTAGCAGGGGTCCCCAAGAGACCCAGTACTTC. It specifies CSASRGPQETQYF.

This clonotype is medium-sized (0.01 to 0.1%) by share. The chain combines TRBV20-1 with TRBJ2-7; TRBD2 matches at 7 bases. This CDR3 contains 14 residues. The germline V gene encodes CDR1 DFQATT and CDR2 SNEGSKA (reference sequence). The J segment lost 2 bases and the V segment lost 3 bases, leaving 7 bases of the junction unmatched. CDR3 loop: CSASRGSVPYEQYF. CDR3 DNA: TGCAGTGCTAGTCGCGGGAGTGTGCCCTACGAGCAGTACTTC.

By its share, this clonotype is medium-sized. One junction end disagrees with the germline gene, perhaps due to a read error. The chain links TRBV6-6 to TRBJ2-7; 13 nucleotides align to TRBD2. CDR3 length equals 15 residues. Germline lookup yields CDR1 MNHNY and CDR2 SVGAGI (reference sequence). The chain's CDR3 is CASGTSGGASNEQYF. The DNA for the CDR3 is TGTGCCAGCGGAACTAGCGGGGGGGCCTCCAACGAGCAGTACTTC.

V usage is TRBV7-6 and J usage is TRBJ2-1, with TRBD2 identical over 10 bases. The CDR3 runs 13 residues. Looked up from germline, CDR1 is SGHVS and CDR2 is FNYEAQ. V lost 7 bases, J lost 8 bases, and 5 bases stayed unmatched. The CDR3: CASKRGGVYEQFF. Written as DNA, the CDR3 is TGTGCCAGCAAGCGGGGGGGTGTCTATGAGCAGTTCTTC.

This clonotype is classed as medium-sized (0.01 to 0.1%). The J gene is TRBJ2-3, the V gene TRBV7-6, with TRBD2 matching 9 bases. The germline V gene encodes CDR1 SGHVS and CDR2 FNYEAQ. CDR3 length: 16 residues. Trimming removed 2 bases from V and 5 bases from J; junction bases left unmatched: 8. CDR3 protein: CASSLSAGGGVDTQYF. Written as DNA, the CDR3 is TGTGCCAGCAGCTTATCTGCGGGGGGGGGGGTAGATACGCAGTATTTT.

This chain joins TRBV12-3 or TRBV12-4 and TRBJ2-3, with 7 bases identical to TRBD2. The ends lost 2 bases at V and 1 base at J; junction bases unmatched: 0. The CDR3 runs 14 residues. CDR3: CASSLLAGTDTQYF. For the CDR3, the DNA is TGTGCCAGCAGTTTACTAGCGGGCACAGATACGCAGTATTTT.

In its sample, this clonotype ranks as large. The chain has TRBV6-6 and TRBJ2-7, with D possibly being TRBD2 (5 bases). V was trimmed by 2 bases and J by 0 bases, leaving 8 bases between them. In germline, CDR1 is MNHNY, CDR2 SVGAGI (reference sequence). The CDR3 runs to 14 residues. The CDR3 sequence is CASSYESGSYEQYF. In nucleotides, the CDR3 is TGTGCCAGCAGTTACGAGAGCGGCTCCTACGAGCAGTACTTC.